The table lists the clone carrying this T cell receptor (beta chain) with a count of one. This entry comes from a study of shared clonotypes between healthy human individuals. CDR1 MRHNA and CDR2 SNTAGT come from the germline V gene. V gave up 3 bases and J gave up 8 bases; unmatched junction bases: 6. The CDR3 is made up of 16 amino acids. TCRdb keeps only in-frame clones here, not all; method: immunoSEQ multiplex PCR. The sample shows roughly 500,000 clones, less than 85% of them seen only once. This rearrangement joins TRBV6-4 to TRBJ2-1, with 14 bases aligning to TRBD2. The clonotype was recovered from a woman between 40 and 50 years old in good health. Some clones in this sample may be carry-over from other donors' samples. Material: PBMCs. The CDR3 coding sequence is TGTGCCAGCAGTGATCAAGGGACTAGCGGGAGCTATGAGCAGTTCTTC. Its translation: CASSDQGTSGSYEQFF.